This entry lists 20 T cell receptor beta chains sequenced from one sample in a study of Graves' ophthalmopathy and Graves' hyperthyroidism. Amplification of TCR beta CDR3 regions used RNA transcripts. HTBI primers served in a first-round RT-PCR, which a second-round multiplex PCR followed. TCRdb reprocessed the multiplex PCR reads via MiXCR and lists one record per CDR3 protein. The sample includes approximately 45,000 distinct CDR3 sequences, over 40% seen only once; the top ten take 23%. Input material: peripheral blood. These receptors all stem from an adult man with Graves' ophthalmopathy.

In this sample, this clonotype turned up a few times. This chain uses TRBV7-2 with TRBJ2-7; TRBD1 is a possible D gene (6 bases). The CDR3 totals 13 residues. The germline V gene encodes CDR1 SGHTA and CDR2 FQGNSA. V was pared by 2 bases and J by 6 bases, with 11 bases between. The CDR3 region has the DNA TGTGCCAGCAGCTTAACAGGGAATAGCGAGCAGTACTTC. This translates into CASSLTGNSEQYF.

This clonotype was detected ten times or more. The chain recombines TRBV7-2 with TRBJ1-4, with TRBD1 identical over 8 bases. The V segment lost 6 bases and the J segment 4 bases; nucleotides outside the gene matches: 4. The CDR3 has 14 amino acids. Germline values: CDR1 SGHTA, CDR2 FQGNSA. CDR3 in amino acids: CASRDTGGNEKLFF. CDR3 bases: TGTGCCAGCAGGGATACAGGGGGTAATGAAAAACTGTTTTTT.

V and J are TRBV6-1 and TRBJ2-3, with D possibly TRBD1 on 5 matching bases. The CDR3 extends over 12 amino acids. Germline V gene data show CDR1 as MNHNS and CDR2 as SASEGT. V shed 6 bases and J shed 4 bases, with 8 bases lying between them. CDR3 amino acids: CASRGRADTQYF. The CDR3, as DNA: TGTGCCAGCAGGGGGCGCGCAGATACGCAGTATTTT.

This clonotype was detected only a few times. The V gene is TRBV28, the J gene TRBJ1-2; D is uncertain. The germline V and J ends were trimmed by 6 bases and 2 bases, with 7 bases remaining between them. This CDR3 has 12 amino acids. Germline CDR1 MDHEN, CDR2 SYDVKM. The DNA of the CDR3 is TGTGCCAGCAGCTACCTAAACTATGGCTACACCTTC. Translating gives CASSYLNYGYTF.

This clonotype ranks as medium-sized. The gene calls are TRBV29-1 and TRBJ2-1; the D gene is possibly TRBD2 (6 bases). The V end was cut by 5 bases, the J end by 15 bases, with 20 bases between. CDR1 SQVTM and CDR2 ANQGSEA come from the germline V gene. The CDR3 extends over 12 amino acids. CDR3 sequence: CSVSGWGERGFF. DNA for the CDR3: TGCAGCGTTAGCGGTTGGGGGGAACGGGGGTTCTTC.

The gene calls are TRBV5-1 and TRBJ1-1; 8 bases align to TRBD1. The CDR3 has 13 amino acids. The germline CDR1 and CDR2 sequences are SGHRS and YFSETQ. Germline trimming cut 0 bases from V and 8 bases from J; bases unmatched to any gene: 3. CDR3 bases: TGCGCCAGCAGCTTGGGCGGACAGGGCGAAGCTTTCTTT. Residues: CASSLGGQGEAFF.

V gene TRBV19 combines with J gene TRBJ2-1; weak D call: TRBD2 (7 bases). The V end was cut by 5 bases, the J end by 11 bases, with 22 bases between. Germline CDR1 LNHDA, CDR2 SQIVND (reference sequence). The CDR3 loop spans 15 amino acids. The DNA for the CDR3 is TGTGCCAGTAGTGTGTCAAGCGGTCGGCGGGGGCAGCAGTTCTTC. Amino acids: CASSVSSGRRGQQFF.

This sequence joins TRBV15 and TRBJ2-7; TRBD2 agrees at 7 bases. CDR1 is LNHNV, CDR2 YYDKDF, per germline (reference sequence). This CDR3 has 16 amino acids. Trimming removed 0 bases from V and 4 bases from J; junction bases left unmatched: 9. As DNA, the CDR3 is TGTGCCACCAGCAGAGATCGTGGGTGGGGAGGGTACGAGCAGTACTTC. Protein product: CATSRDRGWGGYEQYF. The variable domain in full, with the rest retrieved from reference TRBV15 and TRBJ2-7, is DAMVIQNPRYQVTQFGKPVTLSCSQTLNHNVMYWYQQKSSQAPKLLFHYYDKDFNNEADTPDNFQSRRPNTSFCFLDIRSPGLGDTAMYLCATSRDRGWGGYEQYFGPGTRLTVT.

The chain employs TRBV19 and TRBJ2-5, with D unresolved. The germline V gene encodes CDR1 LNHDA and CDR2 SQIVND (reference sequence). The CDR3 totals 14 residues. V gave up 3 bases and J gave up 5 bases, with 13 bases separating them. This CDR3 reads CASSMGIVGETQYF. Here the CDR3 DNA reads TGTGCCAGTAGTATGGGGATCGTGGGGGAGACCCAGTACTTC. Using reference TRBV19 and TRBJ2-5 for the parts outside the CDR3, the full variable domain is DGGITQSPKYLFRKEGQNVTLSCEQNLNHDAMYWYRQDPGQGLRLIYYSQIVNDFQKGDIAEGYSVSREKKESFPLTVTSAQKNPTAFYLCASSMGIVGETQYFGPGTRLLVL.

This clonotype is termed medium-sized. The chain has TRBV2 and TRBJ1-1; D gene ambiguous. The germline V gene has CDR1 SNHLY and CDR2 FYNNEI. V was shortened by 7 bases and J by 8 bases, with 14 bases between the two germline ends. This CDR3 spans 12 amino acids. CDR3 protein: CASNLASTEAFF. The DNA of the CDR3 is TGTGCCAGCAACTTGGCATCGACCGAAGCTTTCTTT.

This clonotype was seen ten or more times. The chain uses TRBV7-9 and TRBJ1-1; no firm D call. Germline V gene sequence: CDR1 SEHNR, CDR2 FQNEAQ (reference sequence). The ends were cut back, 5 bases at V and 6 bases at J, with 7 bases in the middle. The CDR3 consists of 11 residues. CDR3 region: CASSLLAEAFF. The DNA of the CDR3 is TGTGCCAGCAGCCTCCTCGCTGAAGCTTTCTTT. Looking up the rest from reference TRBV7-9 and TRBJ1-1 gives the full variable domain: DTGVSQNPRHKITKRGQNVTFRCDPISEHNRLYWYRQTLGQGPEFLTYFQNEAQLEKSRLLSDRFSAERPKGSFSTLEIQRTEQGDSAMYLCASSLLAEAFFGQGTRLTVV.

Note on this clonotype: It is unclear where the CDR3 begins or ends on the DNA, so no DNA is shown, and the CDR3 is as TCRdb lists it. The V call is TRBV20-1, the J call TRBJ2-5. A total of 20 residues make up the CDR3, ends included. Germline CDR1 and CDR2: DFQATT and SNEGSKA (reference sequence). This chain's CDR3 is CSARVPGMNTEAFFGETQYF.

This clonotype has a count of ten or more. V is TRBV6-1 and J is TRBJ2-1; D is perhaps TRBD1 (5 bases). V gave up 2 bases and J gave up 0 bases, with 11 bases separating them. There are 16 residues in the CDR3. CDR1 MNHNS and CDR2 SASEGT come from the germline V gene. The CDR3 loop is CASSEWGTSSYNEQFF. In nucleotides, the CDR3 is TGTGCCAGCAGTGAATGGGGCACGAGCTCCTACAATGAGCAGTTCTTC.

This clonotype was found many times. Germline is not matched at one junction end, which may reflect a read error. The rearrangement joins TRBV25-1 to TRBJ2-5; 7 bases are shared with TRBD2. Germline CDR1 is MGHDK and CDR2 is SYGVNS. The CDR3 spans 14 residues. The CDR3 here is CASSEGRGQETQYF. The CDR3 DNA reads TGTGCCAGCAGCGAGGGGAGGGGCCAAGAGACCCAATACTTC.

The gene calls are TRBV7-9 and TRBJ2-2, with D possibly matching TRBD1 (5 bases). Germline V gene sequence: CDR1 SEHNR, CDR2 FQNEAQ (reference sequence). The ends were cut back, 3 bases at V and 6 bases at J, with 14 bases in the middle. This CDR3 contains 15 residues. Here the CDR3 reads CASSFGRAGPGELFF. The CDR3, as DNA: TGTGCCAGCAGCTTCGGCAGGGCCGGGCCCGGGGAGCTGTTTTTT.

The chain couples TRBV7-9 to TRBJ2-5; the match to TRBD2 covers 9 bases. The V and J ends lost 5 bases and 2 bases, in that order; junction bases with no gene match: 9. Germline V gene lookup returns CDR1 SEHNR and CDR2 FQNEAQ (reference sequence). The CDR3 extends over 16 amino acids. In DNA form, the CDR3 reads TGTGCCAGCAGCCCAATAGCGGGAGACCGTCAAGAGACCCAGTACTTC. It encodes CASSPIAGDRQETQYF.

CDR3 loop: CASSYTTGVADTQYF. The CDR3 DNA reads TGTGCCAGCAGCTATACGACAGGGGTCGCAGATACGCAGTATTTT. The gene calls are TRBV7-9 and TRBJ2-3; 8 positions match TRBD1. CDR1 is SEHNR and CDR2 is FQNEAQ in the germline V gene (reference sequence). V lost 4 bases and J lost 4; bases outside the gene matches: 7. The CDR3 contains 15 residues. Based on the CDR3 plus reference TRBV7-9 and TRBJ2-3, the full variable domain is DTGVSQNPRHKITKRGQNVTFRCDPISEHNRLYWYRQTLGQGPEFLTYFQNEAQLEKSRLLSDRFSAERPKGSFSTLEIQRTEQGDSAMYLCASSYTTGVADTQYFGPGTRLTVL.

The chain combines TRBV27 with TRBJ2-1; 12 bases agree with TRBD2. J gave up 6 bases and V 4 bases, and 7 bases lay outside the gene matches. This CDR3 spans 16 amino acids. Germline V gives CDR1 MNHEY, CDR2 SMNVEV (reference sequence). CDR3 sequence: CASSWLAGGGVNEQFF. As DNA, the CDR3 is TGTGCCAGCAGTTGGCTAGCGGGAGGGGGGGTCAATGAGCAGTTCTTC.

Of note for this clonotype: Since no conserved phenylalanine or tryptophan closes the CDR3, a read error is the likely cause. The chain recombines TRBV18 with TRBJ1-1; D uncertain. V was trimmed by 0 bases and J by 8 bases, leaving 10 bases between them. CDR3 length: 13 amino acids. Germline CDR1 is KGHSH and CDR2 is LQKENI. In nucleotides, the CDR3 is TGTGCCAGCTCACCACCTTCTCGTGCAGAAGCTTTCGTT. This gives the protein CASSPPSRAEAFV.

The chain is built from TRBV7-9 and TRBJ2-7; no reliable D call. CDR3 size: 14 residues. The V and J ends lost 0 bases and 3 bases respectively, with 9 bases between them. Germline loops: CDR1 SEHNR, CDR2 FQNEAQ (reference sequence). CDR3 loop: CASSLADVHYEQYF. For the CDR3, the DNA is TGTGCCAGCAGCTTAGCGGACGTTCACTACGAGCAGTACTTC.